This is a list of T cell receptor beta chains from one sample in a study of T-cell reconstitution after alpha-beta-depleted transplantation in children. MiXCR, applied by TCRdb to the PCR reads, yields one record per CDR3 protein. The table shows around 580,000 distinct CDR3 sequences, with over 25% occurring only once. The sample here was PBMCs, taken before TCRalphabeta/CD19-depleted stem cell transplant. The receptors were sampled from a boy in the first two years of life with Wiskott-Aldrich syndrome, due to receive a stem cell transplant. Each CDR3 is given with its conserved first and last residue. The order of the fields is clone size, V gene, D gene, J gene, CDR3 DNA, CDR3 protein. D genes are given only for firm matches. Size is omitted from some rows. Given values are once, few, many or a class for expanded clones.

clone size: .; V gene: TRBV20-1; D gene: TRBD2; J gene: TRBJ2-3; CDR3 DNA: TGCAGTGCGAGACTAGCCCGGGTCCCAGATACGCAGTATTTT; CDR3 protein: CSARLARVPDTQYF
clone size: few; V gene: TRBV7-2; D gene: TRBD2; J gene: TRBJ2-7; CDR3 DNA: TGTGCCAGCAGCCCAGTGCTAGCGGGAGGAGGTGAGCAGTACTTC; CDR3 protein: CASSPVLAGGGEQYF
clone size: once; V gene: TRBV5-1; D gene: TRBD1; J gene: TRBJ2-1; CDR3 DNA: TGCGCCAGCCACAGGGGCGACATCAATGAGCAGTTCTTC; CDR3 protein: CASHRGDINEQFF
clone size: few; V gene: TRBV20-1; D gene: TRBD1; J gene: TRBJ2-5; CDR3 DNA: TGCAGTGCTAGATCCACAGGGGGCTTCGAGACCCAGTACTTC; CDR3 protein: CSARSTGGFETQYF
clone size: .; V gene: TRBV7-9; D gene: .; J gene: TRBJ2-2; CDR3 DNA: TGTGCCAGCAGCTTACCAGTTCTTACCGGGGAGCTGTTTTTT; CDR3 protein: CASSLPVLTGELFF
clone size: .; V gene: TRBV5-1; D gene: TRBD1; J gene: TRBJ2-1; CDR3 DNA: TGCGCCAGCAGCCCGCACCTGGACAGGGGGCTGTACAATGAGCAGTTCTTC; CDR3 protein: CASSPHLDRGLYNEQFF
clone size: .; V gene: TRBV14; D gene: TRBD1; J gene: TRBJ2-1; CDR3 DNA: TGTGCCAGCAGCTGGACAGGGGTTCTCAGTGAGCAGTTCTTC; CDR3 protein: CASSWTGVLSEQFF
clone size: .; V gene: TRBV3-1; D gene: .; J gene: TRBJ2-5; CDR3 DNA: TGTGCCAGCAGCCCTTTAGCGCGACAAGAGACCCAGTACTTC; CDR3 protein: CASSPLARQETQYF
clone size: few; V gene: TRBV5-1; D gene: .; J gene: TRBJ2-5; CDR3 DNA: TGCGCCAGCAGCCCCAGGTGGGGGTACCAAGAGACCCAGTACTTC; CDR3 protein: CASSPRWGYQETQYF
clone size: few; V gene: TRBV5-1; D gene: .; J gene: TRBJ1-1; CDR3 DNA: TGCGCCAGCAGCTTCGGGACAACGAACACTGAAGCTTTCTTT; CDR3 protein: CASSFGTTNTEAFF
clone size: .; V gene: TRBV18; D gene: .; J gene: TRBJ2-5; CDR3 DNA: TGTGCCAGCTCACCCCAGCGCCGTGAGACCCAGTACTTC; CDR3 protein: CASSPQRRETQYF
clone size: .; V gene: TRBV30; D gene: TRBD2; J gene: TRBJ2-1; CDR3 DNA: TGTGCCTGGAGTGGGACTAGTCATGAGCAGTTCTTC; CDR3 protein: CAWSGTSHEQFF
clone size: .; V gene: TRBV12-3/TRBV12-4; D gene: TRBD2; J gene: TRBJ2-1; CDR3 DNA: TGTGCCAGCAGTTCCAGAGCGGGAGTTGGCTACAATGAGCAGTTCTTC; CDR3 protein: CASSSRAGVGYNEQFF
clone size: .; V gene: TRBV5-6; D gene: .; J gene: TRBJ2-7; CDR3 DNA: TGTGCCAGCAGCCTCCAAGTCTGGGGAGGAGCCTACGAGCAGTACTTC; CDR3 protein: CASSLQVWGGAYEQYF
clone size: many; V gene: TRBV5-1; D gene: .; J gene: TRBJ2-2; CDR3 DNA: TGCGCCAGCAGCTTGAGAGGCGGGGAGCTGTTTTTT; CDR3 protein: CASSLRGGELFF
clone size: few; V gene: TRBV19; D gene: TRBD1; J gene: TRBJ1-5; CDR3 DNA: TGTGCCAGTAGTATTGACAGGGGCGATCAGCCCCAGCATTTT; CDR3 protein: CASSIDRGDQPQHF
clone size: few; V gene: TRBV10-3; D gene: .; J gene: TRBJ2-5; CDR3 DNA: TGTGCCATCAGACGGCAGCAAGAGACCCAGTACTTC; CDR3 protein: CAIRRQQETQYF
clone size: .; V gene: TRBV6-5; D gene: .; J gene: TRBJ2-7; CDR3 DNA: TGTGCCAGCAGTTACTCGAATAGGCAGCCCTACGAGCAGTACTTC; CDR3 protein: CASSYSNRQPYEQYF